These T cell receptor beta chains were read from a single sample in a study of T cells in localized non-small cell lung cancer. Clones were sequenced by immunoSEQ multiplex PCR, and TCRdb holds only the in-frame ones, with some missing. The data hold 30,000 to 40,000 clones, with around 86% observed a single time. Sequenced material: peripheral blood, taken before any cancer treatment. Source of these receptors: a man aged 35-75 years with stage I lung adenocarcinoma. The CDR3 runs from the conserved cysteine through the conserved F or W. D genes are given only for firm matches. Clone size is shown for a subset of rows, as once, few, many or a class of expanded clone.

V gene	D gene	clone size	CDR3 length	J gene	CDR3 protein	CDR3 DNA
TRBV19	-	-	11	TRBJ1-5	CASSTPGPQHF	TGTGCCAGTAGTACCCCAGGGCCCCAGCATTTT
TRBV27	-	-	16	TRBJ2-1	CASTNLGQGYYNEQFF	TGTGCCAGCACCAACCTTGGGCAGGGGTACTACAATGAGCAGTTCTTC
TRBV6-5	-	-	13	TRBJ2-7	CASSSGQTYEQYF	TGTGCCAGCAGTTCCGGACAGACCTACGAGCAGTACTTC
TRBV10-3	-	-	17	TRBJ2-2	CAISEGLGTANTGELFF	TGTGCCATCAGTGAGGGGCTGGGTACGGCGAACACCGGGGAGCTGTTTTTT
TRBV28	TRBD2	few	18	TRBJ2-1	CASNVLAGGNSRYNEQFF	TGTGCCAGCAACGTACTAGCGGGAGGTAATTCGAGATACAATGAGCAGTTCTTC
TRBV7-8	-	-	14	TRBJ2-1	CASSPLAAANEQFF	TGTGCCAGCAGCCCTTTAGCAGCTGCCAATGAGCAGTTCTTC
TRBV15	-	-	16	TRBJ1-4	CATSRGGVATNEKLFF	TGTGCCACCAGCAGAGGGGGAGTAGCAACTAATGAAAAACTGTTTTTT
TRBV5-6	-	once	16	TRBJ2-7	CASSPSRKRPVYEQYF	TGTGCCAGCAGCCCCTCTAGGAAGCGGCCCGTCTACGAGCAGTACTTC
TRBV6-6	-	once	14	TRBJ2-5	CASSYQQGGGTQYF	TGTGCCAGCAGTTACCAACAGGGTGGAGGGACCCAGTACTTC
TRBV28	-	-	17	TRBJ1-2	CASRSGTTTMGAYGYTF	TGTGCCAGCAGATCCGGGACAACAACTATGGGGGCCTATGGCTACACCTTC
TRBV27	TRBD2	once	12	TRBJ2-7	CASSSRGGEQYF	TGTGCCAGCAGTTCTCGGGGGGGCGAGCAGTACTTC
TRBV10-1	-	-	16	TRBJ2-1	CASSEPGGLVSNEQFF	TGCGCCAGCAGTGAGCCCGGAGGGCTAGTAAGCAATGAGCAGTTCTTC
TRBV18	-	-	15	TRBJ2-3	CASSLGGYLTDTQYF	TGTGCCAGCTCTCTCGGGGGCTACCTCACAGATACGCAGTATTTT
TRBV25-1	-	-	11	TRBJ2-1	CASSDYSEQFF	TGTGCCAGCAGTGACTATAGTGAGCAGTTCTTC
TRBV5-3	-	-	18	TRBJ2-3	CARSLELGERGIADTQYF	TGTGCCAGAAGCTTGGAATTGGGAGAAAGGGGGATCGCAGATACGCAGTATTTT
TRBV7-6	-	-	16	TRBJ1-1	CASSFRDTLVGTEAFF	TGTGCCAGCAGCTTCAGGGACACACTTGTGGGCACTGAAGCTTTCTTT
TRBV4-2	-	-	15	TRBJ2-3	CASSQVDGGLDTQYF	TGTGCCAGCAGCCAAGTTGACGGTGGGTTGGATACGCAGTATTTT
TRBV4-2	-	-	17	TRBJ2-1	CASSQDLAFSSYNEQFF	TGTGCCAGCAGCCAAGATCTAGCGTTTAGCTCCTACAATGAGCAGTTCTTC
TRBV9	-	-	14	TRBJ2-1	CASMRGIGENEQFF	TGTGCCAGCATGCGGGGAATTGGGGAAAATGAGCAGTTCTTC
TRBV7-8	-	once	14	TRBJ1-3	CASSLGGLGNTIYF	TGTGCCAGCAGCTTAGGAGGGCTCGGAAACACCATATATTTT
TRBV19	TRBD2	once	15	TRBJ2-1	CASSITSGLYNEQFF	TGTGCCAGTAGTATTACTAGCGGATTATACAATGAGCAGTTCTTC
TRBV28	-	-	14	TRBJ1-1	CASSMGTQAAEAFF	TGTGCCAGCAGTATGGGGACTCAAGCCGCTGAAGCTTTCTTT
TRBV11-1	-	-	18	TRBJ2-7	CASSSIHPDKLGFLEQYF	TGTGCCAGCAGCTCAATTCACCCCGACAAACTAGGGTTCCTCGAGCAGTACTTC
TRBV2	-	-	15	TRBJ2-1	CASSEGWQGRNEQFF	TGTGCCAGCAGTGAAGGATGGCAGGGTCGGAATGAGCAGTTCTTC
TRBV6-6	TRBD1	-	13	TRBJ1-5	CASEQGANQPQHF	TGTGCCAGCGAACAGGGGGCAAATCAGCCCCAGCATTTT
TRBV7-2	-	-	16	TRBJ1-3	CASSSETALSGNTIYF	TGTGCCAGCAGCTCAGAAACGGCCCTCTCTGGAAACACCATATATTTT
TRBV18	-	once	14	TRBJ2-7	CASSPGSGTYEQYF	TGTGCCAGCTCACCTGGTTCAGGGACGTACGAGCAGTACTTC
TRBV7-6	TRBD1	once	15	TRBJ1-1	CASSAGQGVNTEAFF	TGTGCCAGCAGCGCGGGACAGGGGGTAAATACTGAAGCTTTCTTT
TRBV15	-	-	14	TRBJ2-3	CATSREGEADTQYF	TGTGCCACCAGCAGAGAGGGGGAGGCTGATACGCAGTATTTT
TRBV19	TRBD2	-	16	TRBJ2-1	CASRASGGSSYNEQFF	TGTGCCAGTAGGGCTAGCGGAGGGAGCTCCTACAATGAGCAGTTCTTC
TRBV27	TRBD1	-	17	TRBJ2-2	CASSEDREFANTGELFF	TGTGCCAGCAGTGAGGACAGGGAGTTCGCGAACACCGGGGAGCTGTTTTTT
TRBV28	-	-	15	TRBJ2-2	CASRPPRGRTGELFF	TGTGCCAGCAGACCCCCCCGGGGCCGGACCGGGGAGCTGTTTTTT
TRBV19	-	-	12	TRBJ2-7	CASSTPPYEQYF	TGTGCCAGTAGTACTCCCCCCTACGAGCAGTACTTC
TRBV4-2	-	once	15	TRBJ1-4	CASSQDRQDIEKLFF	TGTGCCAGCAGCCAAGACAGGCAGGATATTGAAAAACTGTTTTTT
TRBV5-6	-	-	11	TRBJ2-1	CASSHYNEQFF	TGTGCCAGCAGCCATTACAATGAGCAGTTCTTC
TRBV6-5	TRBD1	-	15	TRBJ1-2	CASSYSQGARYGYTF	TGTGCCAGCAGTTATTCTCAGGGGGCGCGCTATGGCTACACCTTC
TRBV2	-	once	13	TRBJ2-2	CASSEQEPGELFF	TGTGCCAGCAGTGAACAGGAGCCCGGGGAGCTGTTTTTT
TRBV28	TRBD1	-	17	TRBJ1-5	CASSSYGTGEWNQPQHF	TGTGCCAGCAGTTCTTATGGGACAGGGGAGTGGAATCAGCCCCAGCATTTT
TRBV6-6	-	-	13	TRBJ2-3	CASSYFGLDTQYF	TGTGCCAGCAGTTACTTTGGTCTCGATACGCAGTATTTT
TRBV7-2	TRBD1	-	16	TRBJ1-2	CASSPSAVGGIGGYTF	TGTGCCAGCAGCCCCTCGGCGGTAGGGGGCATCGGTGGCTACACCTTC